This TCR beta chain was found in a study of blood T cell repertoires in COVID-19 (dated by TCRdb to about 2020). For the study in its entirety: Samples from collaborators originated in the United States, Italy and Spain and spanned both the acute and convalescent phases of COVID-19. The samples were drawn from two sources: the first 160 participants of the ongoing ImmuneRACE study, and over 1,000 subjects contributed by 6 global collaborators. A freely available public database, intended as a resource for researchers studying the immune response to SARS-CoV-2, is where the repertoires were released. The prospective study material was composed of cDNA or gDNA derived from T cells, B-cell-depleted T cells, or PBMCs. Nearly every sample came with metadata listing a de-identified subject ID, COVID-19 status, age in years and sex. The dataset comprised deeply sampled blood TCRbeta repertoires from subjects exposed to, actively infected with, or recovered from COVID-19. Where available, HLA class I and class II types were obtained from metadata supplied by the sample provider rather than from assay-based typing.

TCRbeta CDR3 regions were amplified from genomic DNA by means of the immunoSEQ Assay, a bias-controlled multiplex PCR. Under the source paper's analysis protocol: Within the assay, amplification of reference gene primers was used to estimate how many nucleated cells each sample contained. To quantify the absolute abundance of each unique TCRbeta CDR3 rearrangement, sequence reads were collapsed and filtered. Productive Simpson clonality was computed per sample as the square root of Simpson's diversity index over productive rearrangements. In TCRdb, the immuneACCESS table is reduced to in-frame sequences with V and J assigned. These tables do not hold every clone; where another copy was compared, an unresolved V gene accounts for under half, and the others remain unexplained. V, J and clone size are those of that table, while D and trimming were read from the DNA. This sample is represented by around 500,000 clones; around 87% of them were singletons. The ten largest clones capture less than 2% of the sample.

Beyond this particular receptor, the publication reports: How much clinical and demographic metadata was included differed by source and by participant, and the metadata was provided uncurated.

Trimming removed 5 bases from V and 0 bases from J; the gene matches leave 9 bases unexplained. The CDR3 measures 16 amino acids from cysteine to phenylalanine. The sequence is cut down to CDR3 DNA, 48 bases in frame from base 1. CDR1 is given as SEHNR and CDR2 as FQNEAQ, both from the germline V gene (reference sequence). A remark on this clone: It has no known antigen specificity. No base quality values were provided; no much bigger clone lies one nucleotide off.

Enrolling through a virtual design, the prospective study's participants ranged in age from roughly 18 to 89 years and lived across roughly 24 United States geographic areas. Cohort assignment in the prospective study relied on participant-reported clinical history from a screening survey and a study questionnaire. For ImmuneRACE Cohort 3, a participant was defined as recovered based on two consecutive negative NP/OP PCR tests, clearance by a healthcare professional, or resolution of symptoms. In the prospective study, whole blood, serum and a nasopharyngeal or oropharyngeal swab were collected from each participant by mobile phlebotomists. Prospective study participants could optionally give additional blood draws and questionnaires over an approximately two-month period. Prospective study blood samples were shipped either frozen or at room temperature before DNA extraction.

This receptor was taken from a woman in her forties who had recovered from COVID-19. The chain is encoded by TRBV7-9 joined to TRBJ1-1, and 7 bases in between align with TRBD1. The sample taken for sequencing was PBMCs or T cells enriched from blood (not recorded which). The CDR3 here reads CASSPIKGQLNTEAFF. In nucleotides, the sequence is TGTGCCAGCAGCCCTATCAAGGGACAGCTGAACACTGAAGCTTTCTTT.